The 8 T cell receptor beta chains reported below all come from one sample, sequenced in a study of blood T cell repertoires in COVID-19. Some clones are missing from TCRdb's copy, which holds only in-frame ones; the method was immunoSEQ multiplex PCR. Among more than 65,000 clones listed, 70% to 85% were seen once. The sample comprised peripheral blood. These receptors were collected from a woman between 50 and 59 years old with acute or convalescent COVID-19.

This chain joins TRBV5-6 and TRBJ1-1; 7 bases agree with TRBD1. The germline V gene encodes CDR1 SGHDT and CDR2 YYEEEE. V trimming: 5 bases; J trimming: 6 bases; junction bases outside the gene matches: 13. The CDR3 runs 15 residues. CDR3 sequence (DNA): TGTGCCAGCAGTCCGGACAGGTGGGGGAATTCTGAAGCTTTCTTT. Its translation: CASSPDRWGNSEAFF.

As for this clone: The same CDR3 can be traced to other DNA sequences in this sample. The chain couples TRBV7-9 to TRBJ1-1; D is uncertain. Looked up from germline, CDR1 is SEHNR and CDR2 is FQNEAQ (reference sequence). The CDR3 totals 13 residues. Trimming took 5 bases from V and 3 from J, leaving 10 bases between them. The CDR3 DNA sequence: TGTGCCAGCAGCCCGTCGAGGGACACTGAAGCTTTCTTT. Its translation is CASSPSRDTEAFF. Full variable domain (outside the CDR3, taken from reference TRBV7-9 and TRBJ1-1): DTGVSQNPRHKITKRGQNVTFRCDPISEHNRLYWYRQTLGQGPEFLTYFQNEAQLEKSRLLSDRFSAERPKGSFSTLEIQRTEQGDSAMYLCASSPSRDTEAFFGQGTRLTVV.

The rearrangement joins TRBV5-1 to TRBJ1-1; TRBD1 is a possible D gene (6 bases). The V end was cut by 4 bases, the J end by 1 base, with 8 bases between. CDR3 length: 13 residues. From germline, CDR1 is SGHRS and CDR2 YFSETQ. CDR3 nucleotides: TGCGCCAGCAGCGGGGGACAGAACACTGAAGCTTTCTTT. It yields the protein CASSGGQNTEAFF. Complete variable domain (other parts from reference TRBV5-1 and TRBJ1-1): KAGVTQTPRYLIKTRGQQVTLSCSPISGHRSVSWYQQTPGQGLQFLFEYFSETQRNKGNFPGRFSGRQFSNSRSEMNVSTLELGDSALYLCASSGGQNTEAFFGQGTRLTVV.

This chain links TRBV6-5 with TRBJ2-7; TRBD2 might be the D (6 bases). Per the germline V gene, CDR1 is MNHEY and CDR2 is SVGAGI. CDR3 length: 13 amino acids. The ends were cut back, 6 bases at V and 2 bases at J, with 11 bases in the middle. DNA of the CDR3: TGTGCCAGCAGAGCCCGGGGGACCTACGAGCAGTACTTC. Protein: CASRARGTYEQYF.

The rearrangement links TRBV6-1 to TRBJ2-3; D is undetermined. Germline CDR1 MNHNS, CDR2 SASEGT. CDR3 size: 11 residues. Trimming stripped 2 bases from V and 9 bases from J, with 6 bases between. CDR3 coding DNA: TGTGCCAGCAGTGAAAGCCGGACGCAGTATTTT. Protein sequence: CASSESRTQYF.

J is TRBJ2-5 and V is TRBV5-4; the match to TRBD1 covers 8 bases. Looked up from germline, CDR1 is SGHNT and CDR2 is YYREEE (reference sequence). V dropped 4 bases and J dropped 3; count of bases not matched to a gene: 2. The CDR3 sequence is 13 residues long. The CDR3 sequence: CASSPDREETQYF. CDR3 nucleotide sequence: TGTGCCAGCAGCCCGGACAGGGAAGAGACCCAGTACTTC.

CDR3 protein: CASGSGGPSDTQYF. CDR3 nucleotide sequence: TGTGCTAGTGGGTCGGGGGGGCCATCAGATACGCAGTATTTT. This chain joins TRBV12-5 and TRBJ2-3; TRBD2 aligns across 8 bases. V was pared by 6 bases and J by 4 bases, with 6 bases of the junction left unmatched. The CDR3 loop spans 14 amino acids. Germline lookup yields CDR1 LGHNT and CDR2 FRNRAP.

This sequence joins TRBV29-1 and TRBJ2-6; a weak D match, TRBD1 (6 bases). Germline assignment: CDR1 SQVTM and CDR2 ANQGSEA. This CDR3 contains 16 residues. V shed 4 bases and J shed 0 bases, with 13 bases lying between them. The chain's CDR3 is CSVVGPRGSGANVLTF. The CDR3 bases are TGCAGCGTTGTAGGTCCCAGGGGCTCTGGGGCCAACGTCCTGACTTTC.